This T cell receptor beta chain is from a study of shared clonotypes between healthy human individuals. Study context: Researchers assigned three CD4 naive, three CD4 memory, two CD8 naive and one CD8 memory plate to each donor.

Germline CDR1 reads LNHDA; CDR2 reads SQIVND (reference sequence). CDR3 length: 16 amino acids. The V segment lost 8 bases and the J segment 6 bases; nucleotides outside the gene matches: 13. The data were produced by immunoSEQ multiplex PCR, yet TCRdb's version contains in-frame clones alone and is incomplete. The repertoire has approximately 1,500,000 clones, roughly 97% of them found once; the top ten carry 1% to 1.5%. J is TRBJ1-2 and V is TRBV19, with 12 bases lining up with TRBD1. The receptor comes from a man aged 30-40 years in good health. The sequencing input was naive CD4+ T cells sorted from blood. Subset defined: CD45RA+ positively selected. DNA for the CDR3: TGTGCCAGTGACATTGGGACAGGGGGCCGGTTGGATGGCTACACCTTC. It yields the protein CASDIGTGGRLDGYTF.